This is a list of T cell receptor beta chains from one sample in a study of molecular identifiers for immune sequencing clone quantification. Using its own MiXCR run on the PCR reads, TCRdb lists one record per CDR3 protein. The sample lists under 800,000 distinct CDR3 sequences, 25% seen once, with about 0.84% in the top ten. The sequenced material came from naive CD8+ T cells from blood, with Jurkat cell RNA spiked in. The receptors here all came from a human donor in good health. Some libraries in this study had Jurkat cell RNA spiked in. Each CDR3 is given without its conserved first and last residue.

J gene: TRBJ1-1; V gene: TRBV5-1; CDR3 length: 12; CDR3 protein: ASSSTLDKAEAF
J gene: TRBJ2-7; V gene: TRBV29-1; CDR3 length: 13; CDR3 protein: SVESAGDFPYEQY
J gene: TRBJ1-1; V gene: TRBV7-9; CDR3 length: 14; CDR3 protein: ASSPVLLTMNTEAF
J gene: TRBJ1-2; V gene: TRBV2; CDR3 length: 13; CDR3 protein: ASNPGQEPFYGYT
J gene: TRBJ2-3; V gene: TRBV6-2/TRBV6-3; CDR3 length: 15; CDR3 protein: ASMARLRATSTDTQY
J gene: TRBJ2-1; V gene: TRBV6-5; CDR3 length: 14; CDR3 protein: ASSYSVPAAGDEQF
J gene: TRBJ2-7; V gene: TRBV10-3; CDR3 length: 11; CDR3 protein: ATLGPQTNEQY
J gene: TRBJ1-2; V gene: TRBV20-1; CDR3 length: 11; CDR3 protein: SAPTDRNYGYT
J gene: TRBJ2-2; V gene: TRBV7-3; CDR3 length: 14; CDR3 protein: ASSLTADTNTGELF
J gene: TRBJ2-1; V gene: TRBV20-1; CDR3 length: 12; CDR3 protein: SARGSGTYNEQF
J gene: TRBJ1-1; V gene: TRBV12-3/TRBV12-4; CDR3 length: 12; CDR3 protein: ASSWGQKNTEAF
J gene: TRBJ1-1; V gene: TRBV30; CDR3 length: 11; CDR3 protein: AWSISKGAEAF
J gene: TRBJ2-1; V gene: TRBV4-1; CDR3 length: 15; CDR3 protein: ASSLFRSESSYNEQF
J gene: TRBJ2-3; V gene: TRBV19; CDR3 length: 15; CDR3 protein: ASSIIRRQGDTDTQY
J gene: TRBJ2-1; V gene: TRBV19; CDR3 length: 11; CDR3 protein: ASSISGNNGQF
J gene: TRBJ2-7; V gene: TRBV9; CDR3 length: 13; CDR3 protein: ASSVDGDSLDEQY
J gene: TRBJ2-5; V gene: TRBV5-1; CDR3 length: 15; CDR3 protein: ASSLQTMGTVQETQY
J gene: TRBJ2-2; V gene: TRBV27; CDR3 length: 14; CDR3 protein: ASSPGTVRGTGELF
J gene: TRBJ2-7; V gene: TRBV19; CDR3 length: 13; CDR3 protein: ASSTSSGPTYEQY
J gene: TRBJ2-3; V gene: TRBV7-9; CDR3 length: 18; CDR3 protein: VSSLVIGQLGLAGEDTQY
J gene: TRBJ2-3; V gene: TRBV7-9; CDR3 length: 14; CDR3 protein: ASSLSMGQSTDTQY
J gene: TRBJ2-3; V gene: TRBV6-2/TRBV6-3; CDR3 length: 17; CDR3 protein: ASSYERLAGGRGQNTQY
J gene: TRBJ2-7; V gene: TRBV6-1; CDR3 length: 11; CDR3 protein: ASSEGQTYEQY
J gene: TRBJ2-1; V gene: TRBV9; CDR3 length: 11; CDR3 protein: ASSPQMRNEQF
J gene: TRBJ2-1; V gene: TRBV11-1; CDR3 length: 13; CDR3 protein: DSSLGTGGYNEQF
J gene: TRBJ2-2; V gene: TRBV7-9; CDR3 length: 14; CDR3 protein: ASSFPGQGYTGELF
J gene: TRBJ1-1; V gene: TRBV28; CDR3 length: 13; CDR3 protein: ASSLFPALNTEAF
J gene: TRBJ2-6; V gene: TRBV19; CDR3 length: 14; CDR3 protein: ASSIAPSSGANVLT
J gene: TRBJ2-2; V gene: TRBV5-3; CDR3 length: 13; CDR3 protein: ASSLMTGDTGELF
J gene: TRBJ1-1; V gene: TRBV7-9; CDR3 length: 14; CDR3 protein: ASSEGQGIWSTEAF
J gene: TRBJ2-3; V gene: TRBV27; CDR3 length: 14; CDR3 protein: GSSLSIRDFTDTQY
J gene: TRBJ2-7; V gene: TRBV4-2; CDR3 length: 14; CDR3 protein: ASSPYTGTGGYEQY
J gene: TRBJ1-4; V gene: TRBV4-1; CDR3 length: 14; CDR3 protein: ASSQAAARGIEKLF
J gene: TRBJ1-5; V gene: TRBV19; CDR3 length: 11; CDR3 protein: AISTGDNQPQH
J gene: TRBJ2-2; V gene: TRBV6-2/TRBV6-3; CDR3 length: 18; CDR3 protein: ASSSLLSIAHTPNTGELF
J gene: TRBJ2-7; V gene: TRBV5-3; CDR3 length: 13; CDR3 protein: ASGSGGASSYEQY
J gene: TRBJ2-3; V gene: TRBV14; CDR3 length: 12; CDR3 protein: ASSQDLNTDTQY
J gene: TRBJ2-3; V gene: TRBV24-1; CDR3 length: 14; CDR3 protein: ATSDAVFGESDTQY
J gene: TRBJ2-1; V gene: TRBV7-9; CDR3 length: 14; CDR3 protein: ASSSPLAGPNNEQF
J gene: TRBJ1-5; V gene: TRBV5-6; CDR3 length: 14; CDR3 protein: ASSLGGQGAAQPQH